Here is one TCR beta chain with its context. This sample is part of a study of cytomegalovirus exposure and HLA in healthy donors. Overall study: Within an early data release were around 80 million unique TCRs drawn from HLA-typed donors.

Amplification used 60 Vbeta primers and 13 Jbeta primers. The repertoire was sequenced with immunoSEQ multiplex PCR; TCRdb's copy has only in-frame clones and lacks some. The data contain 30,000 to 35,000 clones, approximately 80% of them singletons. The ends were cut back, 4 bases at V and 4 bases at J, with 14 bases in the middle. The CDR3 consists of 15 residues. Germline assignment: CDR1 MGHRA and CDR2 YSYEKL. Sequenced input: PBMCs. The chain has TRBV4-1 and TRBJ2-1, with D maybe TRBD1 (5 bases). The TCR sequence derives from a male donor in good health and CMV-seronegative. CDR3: CASSRGNRNYNEQFF. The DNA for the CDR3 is TGCGCCAGCAGCCGAGGCAACAGGAATTACAATGAGCAGTTCTTC.